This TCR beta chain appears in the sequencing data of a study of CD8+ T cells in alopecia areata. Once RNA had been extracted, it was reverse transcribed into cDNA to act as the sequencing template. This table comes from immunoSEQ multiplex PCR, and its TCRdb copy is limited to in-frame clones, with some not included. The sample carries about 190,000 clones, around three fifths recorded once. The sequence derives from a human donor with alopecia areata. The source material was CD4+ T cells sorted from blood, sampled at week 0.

The CDR3 protein is CASTTVSGPMNTEAFF. CDR3 coding DNA: TGCGCCAGCACTACCGTTTCGGGGCCAATGAACACTGAAGCTTTCTTT. The genes are TRBV23-1 and TRBJ1-1, with D perhaps TRBD1 (5 bases). TRBV23-1 qualifies as an ORF whose function is uncertain. The CDR3 runs 16 residues. The V and J ends lost 7 bases and 0 bases respectively, with 18 bases between them.